This T cell receptor beta chain was identified during a study of blood T cell repertoires in COVID-19. Overall study context: The United States, Italy and Spain provided the acute and convalescent COVID-19 samples. PBMCs, B-cell-depleted T cells, or T cells provided the cDNA or gDNA that made up the material.

Per the germline V gene, CDR1 is SGDLS and CDR2 is YYNGEE. CDR3 length: 16 residues. The J segment lost 0 bases and the V segment lost 3 bases, leaving 4 bases of the junction unmatched. Authors' data handling: Amplified reference gene primers provided the basis for estimating nucleated cell counts. Data came from immunoSEQ multiplex PCR; TCRdb stores just in-frame clones and leaves some out. V, J and clone size are taken as reported in that table, and D and trimming were inferred from the DNA itself. The data hold under 150,000 clones, with around 83% observed a single time. Sequenced input: peripheral blood. The rearrangement links TRBV9 to TRBJ2-1, with 9 positions matching TRBD2. The receptor was derived from a man between 35 and 55 years old with active or convalescent COVID-19. Here the CDR3 reads CASSGSGGHSYNEQFF. As DNA, the CDR3 is TGTGCCAGCAGCGGCAGCGGGGGGCACTCCTACAATGAGCAGTTCTTC.